A selection of T cell receptor beta chains follows, all from one sample in a study of T-cell reconstitution after alpha-beta-depleted transplantation in children. TCRdb ran MiXCR on the PCR reads and lists one entry per CDR3 protein. The sample lists around 490,000 distinct CDR3 sequences, around 10% occurring once. Sequencing was performed on PBMCs, mostly from graft donor cells, taken 180 days after TCRalphabeta/CD19-depleted stem cell transplant. The receptors were gathered from a female patient aged 2-10 years who had a stem cell transplant for aplastic anemia, so the T cells may come from the graft donor. CDR3s include the opening cysteine and the closing phenylalanine or tryptophan. The D gene is left open where the match is weak. Clone size, where shown, is once, few, many, or a class for clones that have expanded.

J gene	clone size	D gene	V gene	CDR3 protein	CDR3 DNA
TRBJ2-2	.	.	TRBV5-6	CASSWEDNGELFF	TGTGCCAGCAGCTGGGAGGACAACGGGGAGCTGTTTTTT
TRBJ2-5	few	.	TRBV29-1	CSVHYPGQETQYF	TGCAGCGTTCACTACCCAGGTCAAGAGACCCAGTACTTC
TRBJ2-3	.	TRBD2	TRBV7-2	CASSWGGIDTQYF	TGTGCCAGCAGCTGGGGGGGGATAGATACGCAGTATTTT
TRBJ2-7	few	TRBD1	TRBV7-2	CASSFPGTGEYEQYF	TGTGCCAGCAGCTTCCCCGGGACAGGGGAGTACGAGCAGTACTTC
TRBJ1-2	.	.	TRBV19	CASSIREGSYGYTF	TGTGCCAGTAGTATAAGGGAGGGGAGCTATGGCTACACCTTC
TRBJ1-5	.	.	TRBV28	CASSLFVRNGQPQHF	TGTGCCAGCAGTTTATTTGTCAGGAATGGTCAGCCCCAGCATTTT
TRBJ2-5	.	.	TRBV20-1	CSAPWGGRETQYF	TGCAGTGCTCCGTGGGGGGGGCGAGAGACCCAGTACTTC
TRBJ2-1	many	TRBD1	TRBV20-1	CSARDKKTGYHNEQFF	TGCAGTGCTAGAGATAAGAAGACAGGGTACCACAATGAGCAGTTCTTC
TRBJ2-4	.	.	TRBV4-3	CASSQGRRENIQYF	TGCGCCAGCAGCCAGGGCCGGAGAGAAAACATTCAGTACTTC
TRBJ1-5	.	TRBD1	TRBV12-3/TRBV12-4	CASSPGTGPGNQPQHF	TGTGCCAGCAGTCCCGGGACAGGGCCGGGCAATCAGCCCCAGCATTTT
TRBJ1-1	.	TRBD1	TRBV10-3	CAISPGQGVTEAFF	TGTGCCATCAGCCCGGGACAGGGGGTCACTGAAGCTTTCTTT
TRBJ2-7	.	TRBD1	TRBV28	CASLYRQGYYEQYF	TGTGCCAGTCTATACAGACAGGGATACTACGAGCAGTACTTC
TRBJ1-4	.	.	TRBV6-5	CASSYSGQRFEKLFF	TGTGCCAGCAGTTACTCAGGGCAGCGTTTTGAAAAACTGTTTTTT
TRBJ1-1	.	.	TRBV7-9	CASSPYPIGTRGAEAFF	TGTGCCAGCAGCCCGTACCCTATCGGGACAAGGGGTGCTGAAGCTTTCTTT
TRBJ2-1	few	TRBD2	TRBV19	CASSVSLAGYDNEQFF	TGTGCCAGTAGTGTGTCCCTAGCGGGGTATGACAATGAGCAGTTCTTC
TRBJ2-2	few	TRBD2	TRBV27	CASRHQLAGAGELFF	TGTGCCAGCAGACACCAGCTAGCGGGAGCCGGGGAGCTGTTTTTT